This TCR beta chain was sequenced during a study of CD8 T cells in Susac syndrome. Stable or active relapsing-remitting multiple sclerosis, untreated and meeting revised McDonald criteria, defined the controls. Germline lookup yields CDR1 KGHSH and CDR2 LQKENI. Trimming pared 1 base from V and 2 bases from J, leaving 19 bases between. This CDR3 is built from 18 residues. The RNA input was about 0.45 to 1 ug, and it was reverse transcribed with random hexamers. Amplification of TCR beta CDR3 used immunoSEQ multiplex PCR across 54 Vbeta and 13 Jbeta. MiXCR was run by TCRdb on the immunoSEQ multiplex PCR reads, yielding one entry per CDR3 protein. The sample lists approximately 180,000 distinct CDR3 sequences, 95% occurring once.

Source material: CD4+ T cells from PBMCs. This chain connects TRBV18 to TRBJ2-3, with D tentatively TRBD1 or TRBD2 (5 bases each). This receptor was obtained from a human donor with multiple sclerosis. The CDR3 protein is CASSPRGAMEYPTDTQYF. The CDR3 DNA reads as TGTGCCAGCTCACCACGAGGGGCTATGGAATACCCCACAGATACGCAGTATTTT.